There are a few counts of the clone carrying this TCR beta chain. This sample is drawn from a study of T cells in Graves' hyperthyroidism and ophthalmopathy. For the study at large: Before treatment of any kind, peripheral blood was taken at initial diagnosis.

RNA transcripts provided the source from which TCR beta CDR3 regions were amplified. HTBI primers were employed in a first-round RT-PCR of the TCR CDR3. Each CDR3 protein is one row after TCRdb ran MiXCR on the multiplex PCR reads. In the table there are under 250,000 distinct CDR3 sequences, 24% of which are singletons. The CDR3 covers 15 residues. Looked up from germline, CDR1 is MNHEY and CDR2 is SVGEGT. V lost 2 bases and J lost 4, with 12 bases in between. The sample comprised blood. The sequence was collected from a woman in her 40s with Graves' ophthalmopathy. The V gene is TRBV6-2 or TRBV6-3, the J gene TRBJ1-5, with unresolved D. The CDR3 sequence is CASSYPGMLNQPQHF. DNA of the CDR3: TGTGCCAGCAGTTACCCGGGAATGTTGAATCAGCCCCAGCATTTT.